One and the same sample provided the 30 T cell receptor beta chains below, sequenced in a study of beta chain features in type 1 diabetes. The whole isolated RNA underwent reverse transcription, so sequencing captured expressed TCRB transcripts. Here immunoSEQ multiplex PCR was the method, and the copy in TCRdb shows in-frame clones only, minus some. The sample shows roughly 300,000 clones, approximately 15% of them seen only once. The specimen was central memory CD4+ T cells from blood. These receptors all come from a man aged 30-40 years in good health.

Regarding this clone: A far larger clone is a single base away, which makes a read error likely. The J gene is TRBJ2-6, the V gene TRBV5-8, with D perhaps given as TRBD1 or TRBD2 (5 bases each). CDR3 length equals 16 residues. The germline CDR1 and CDR2 sequences are SGHTS and YDEGEE. The V end was cut by 5 bases, the J end by 0 bases, with 12 bases between. CDR3 in DNA: TGTGCCAGCAGGGGGGATACGGGCTCTGGGGCCAACGTCCTGACTTTC. It yields the protein CASRGDTGSGANVLTF.

In DNA, the CDR3 is TGCGCCAGCAGACTAGGACAGTCGCCCGGGGAGCTGTTTTTT. The encoded protein is CASRLGQSPGELFF. The chain uses TRBV5-1 and TRBJ2-2, with D perhaps matching TRBD1 (6 bases). The CDR3 extends over 14 amino acids. The V end lost 5 bases, the J end lost 6 bases, and 14 bases lay between the germline ends. CDR1 SGHRS and CDR2 YFSETQ come from the germline V gene.

This rearrangement joins TRBV6-5 to TRBJ1-1; D is unclear. The germline V gene has CDR1 MNHEY and CDR2 SVGAGI. Trimming shortened V by 7 bases and J by 0 bases, and 9 bases separated the two germline ends. The CDR3 extends over 13 amino acids. The CDR3 sequence is CASTIDLNTEAFF. CDR3 in DNA: TGTGCCAGCACCATTGACCTGAACACTGAAGCTTTCTTT.

This clone showed up many times. The chain has TRBV14 and TRBJ2-7; TRBD2 matches 9 bases. This CDR3 region has 17 residues. CDR1 and CDR2 (germline): SGHDN, FVKESK. The trim removed 4 bases at V and 0 bases at J, leaving 10 bases unmatched. CDR3 protein: CASSRGGGSGSSYEQYV. CDR3 bases: TGTGCCAGCAGCCGAGGGGGAGGTAGCGGGAGCTCCTACGAGCAGTACGTC.

The rearrangement links TRBV7-8 to TRBJ2-1, with a possible D match to TRBD2 (5 bases). The CDR3 extends over 14 amino acids. V was trimmed by 2 bases and J by 2 bases, leaving 7 bases between them. In germline, CDR1 is SGHVS, CDR2 FQNEAQ. The CDR3 region is CASSLSGTYNEQFF. As DNA, the CDR3 is TGTGCCAGCAGCTTAAGCGGAACCTACAATGAGCAGTTCTTC. The whole variable domain, remainder taken from reference TRBV7-8 and TRBJ2-1, is GAGVSQSPRYKVAKRGQDVALRCDPISGHVSLFWYQQALGQGPEFLTYFQNEAQLDKSGLPSDRFFAERPEGSVSTLKIQRTQQEDSAVYLCASSLSGTYNEQFFGPGTRLTVL.

This clone was recorded a few times. Relative to the germline gene, one junction end is altered; a read error may explain this. The rearrangement joins TRBV5-1 to TRBJ1-1; D perhaps matches TRBD1 (5 bases). This CDR3 region has 13 residues. Germline V CDR1 and CDR2: SGHRS, YFSETQ. CDR3 in DNA: TGTGCCAGCAGCTTGGGGGTGGACACTGAAGCTTTCTTT. Amino acid sequence: CASSLGVDTEAFF.

About this clone itself: A much larger clonotype is one base distant, so this may be a read error. V gene TRBV6-6 combines with J gene TRBJ2-7; D is uncertain. V lost 6 bases and J lost 3, with 9 bases in between. Germline V gene sequence: CDR1 MNHNY, CDR2 SVGAGI (reference sequence). This CDR3 has 12 amino acids. CDR3 region: CASSPDGYEQYV. The CDR3 DNA reads TGTGCCAGCAGCCCGGACGGCTACGAGCAGTACGTC.

The chain carries TRBV6-5 and TRBJ1-1, with 7 bases identical to TRBD1. Germline lookup yields CDR1 MNHEY and CDR2 SVGAGI. J lost 5 bases, V lost 9 bases, and 6 bases had no gene match. The CDR3 runs 12 residues. For the CDR3, the DNA is TGTGCCAGTAAAACAGGGGTAACTGAAGCTTTCTTT. This codes for CASKTGVTEAFF.

The chain uses TRBV7-6 and TRBJ2-5, with D possibly TRBD2 on 5 matching bases. V lost 5 bases, J lost 0 bases, and 10 bases lay in between. This CDR3 region has 14 residues. Germline V gene sequence: CDR1 SGHVS, CDR2 FNYEAQ. CDR3 bases: TGTGCCAGCAGCCGCGAGCGGTACCAAGAGACCCAGTACTTC. The encoded protein is CASSRERYQETQYF.

A few counts support this clone. This could be a read error, since a much larger clone is one nucleotide away. The chain uses TRBV15 and TRBJ1-1; D gene ambiguous. The V end was cut by 5 bases, the J end by 1 base, with 2 bases between. CDR3 length: 11 amino acids. Germline loops: CDR1 LNHNV, CDR2 YYDKDF (reference sequence). The CDR3 loop reads CATSWNTEAFF. In DNA form, the CDR3 reads TGTGCCACCAGCTGGAACACTGAAGCTTTCTTT.

Worth noting for this clone: Germline is not matched at one junction end, which may reflect a read error. The genes are TRBV27 and TRBJ2-7; TRBD2 agrees at 15 bases. Germline loops: CDR1 MNHEY, CDR2 SMNVEV (reference sequence). CDR3 length: 17 amino acids. The CDR3 reads CASSQTPTGLAGGPADF. CDR3 sequence (DNA): TGTGCCAGCAGCCAAACCCCTACTGGACTAGCGGGGGGGCCTGCCGACTTC.

This clone was recorded a few times. The gene calls are TRBV13 and TRBJ2-1; TRBD2 aligns across 12 bases. The CDR3 has 16 residues. The J segment lost 10 bases and the V segment lost 5 bases, leaving 12 bases of the junction unmatched. Germline CDR1 reads PRHDT; CDR2 reads FYEKMQ (reference sequence). This chain's CDR3 is CASSPASGRASLEQFF. The CDR3 nucleotides read TGTGCCAGCAGCCCCGCTAGCGGGAGGGCCTCACTAGAGCAGTTCTTC.

Points on this clone: A read error may explain this, as a much larger clone is one base away. The chain is built from TRBV9 and TRBJ2-3; the D is unclear. V shed 3 bases and J shed 2 bases, with 4 bases lying between them. This CDR3 has 12 residues. Looked up from germline, CDR1 is SGDLS and CDR2 is YYNGEE. The CDR3 region is CASSADTDTQYF. The CDR3 nucleotides are TGTGCCAGCAGCGCCGACACAGATACGCAGTATTTT.

The genes are TRBV6-6 and TRBJ1-2, with 7 bases identical to TRBD1. Germline loops: CDR1 MNHNY, CDR2 SVGAGI (reference sequence). CDR3 length: 12 amino acids. V lost 5 bases, J lost 14 bases, and 11 bases stayed unmatched. The CDR3, as DNA: TGTGCCAGCAGTCGCTCCTCCGGGACAGTGACCTTC. Protein: CASSRSSGTVTF.

J is TRBJ2-5 and V is TRBV19; the match to TRBD2 covers 12 bases. The CDR3 spans 15 residues. J gave up 4 bases and V 7 bases, and 7 bases lay outside the gene matches. CDR1 LNHDA and CDR2 SQIVND come from the germline V gene (reference sequence). The DNA of the CDR3 is TGTGCCAGTAACCCGACTAGCGGGAGAGGAGAGACCCAGTACTTC. This sequence encodes CASNPTSGRGETQYF.

V is TRBV18 and J is TRBJ2-5; 7 bases fit TRBD1. V shed 6 bases, J shed 5 bases, and the junction held 12 bases outside the gene matches. The CDR3 contains 15 residues. CDR1 KGHSH and CDR2 LQKENI come from the germline V gene. CDR3 nucleotides: TGTGCCAGCTCCCTTAGGACAGGAGTGAAGGAGACCCAGTACTTC. This encodes CASSLRTGVKETQYF.

This clone appeared once. V gene TRBV5-1 combines with J gene TRBJ2-5; 7 bases are shared with TRBD1. The CDR3 extends over 13 amino acids. Germline V gene lookup returns CDR1 SGHRS and CDR2 YFSETQ. V was pared by 7 bases and J by 0 bases, with 3 bases of the junction left unmatched. In DNA form, the CDR3 reads TGCGCCAGCGGGGACAGATACCAAGAGACCCAGTACTTC. Translated: CASGDRYQETQYF. The full variable domain, with the rest looked up from reference TRBV5-1 and TRBJ2-5, is KAGVTQTPRYLIKTRGQQVTLSCSPISGHRSVSWYQQTPGQGLQFLFEYFSETQRNKGNFPGRFSGRQFSNSRSEMNVSTLELGDSALYLCASGDRYQETQYFGPGTRLLVL.

This clone has only a few counts. The chain's CDR3 is CASSQDTASGANVLTF. CDR3 DNA sequence: TGCGCCAGCAGCCAAGATACAGCTTCCGGGGCCAACGTCCTGACTTTC. V usage is TRBV4-1 and J usage is TRBJ2-6; D is ambiguous. The CDR3 is 16 residues long. Germline assignment: CDR1 MGHRA and CDR2 YSYEKL. Deletions cut 0 bases from V and 4 bases from J, with 10 bases between.

This clone was picked up a small number of times. This chain joins TRBV7-2 and TRBJ2-1, with D unclear. The V gene lost 1 base and the J gene lost 2 bases, with 9 bases spanning the gap. From germline, CDR1 is SGHTA and CDR2 FQGNSA. The CDR3 is 15 amino acids. The CDR3 bases are TGTGCCAGCAGCTTAGAGAAAGGGACCTACAATGAGCAGTTCTTC. This codes for CASSLEKGTYNEQFF.

This clone was counted between two and nine times. The V call is TRBV6-4, the J call TRBJ2-3; 11 bases line up with TRBD2. After removal of 8 bases from V and 2 bases from J, the junction contained 6 bases not matched to a gene. Germline V gene lookup returns CDR1 MRHNA and CDR2 SNTAGT. The CDR3 spans 15 residues. The CDR3 loop reads CASSLAGAPTDTQYF. CDR3 bases: TGTGCCAGCTCACTAGCGGGAGCCCCCACAGATACGCAGTATTTT.

This clone has a handful of counts. This chain connects TRBV2 to TRBJ1-2; D uncertain. V was cut by 2 bases and J by 3 bases, with 10 bases left in between. CDR1 is SNHLY and CDR2 is FYNNEI in the germline V gene. CDR3 length: 14 residues. CDR3 in amino acids: CASSESVRDYGYTF. For the CDR3, the DNA is TGTGCCAGCAGTGAAAGTGTTCGGGACTATGGCTACACCTTC.

This clone turned up a few times. The chain recombines TRBV11-2 with TRBJ2-7, with unresolved D. Trimming shortened V by 0 bases and J by 12 bases, and 18 bases separated the two germline ends. Per germline, CDR1 SGHAT and CDR2 FQNNGV. CDR3 length: 14 amino acids. CDR3 nucleotide sequence: TGTGCCAGCAGCTTAGAGGCTTCCAGCCAAAGTAGGTACTTC. Its translation is CASSLEASSQSRYF.

The rearrangement joins TRBV5-6 to TRBJ2-7; 7 bases agree with TRBD2. Looked up from germline, CDR1 is SGHDT and CDR2 is YYEEEE. J lost 0 bases, V lost 2 bases, and 2 bases had no gene match. This CDR3 contains 14 residues. CDR3 loop: CASSFGGNSYEQYF. In nucleotides, the CDR3 is TGTGCCAGCAGCTTCGGGGGGAACTCCTACGAGCAGTACTTC.

This sequence joins TRBV15 and TRBJ2-5; perhaps TRBD1 as D (6 bases). The CDR3 consists of 15 residues. V was trimmed by 1 base and J by 5 bases, leaving 14 bases between them. Germline V gene data show CDR1 as LNHNV and CDR2 as YYDKDF (reference sequence). The CDR3 DNA follows: TGTGCCACCAGCAGAGCCCCAGGGGCCCGCGAGACCCAGTACTTC. Protein product: CATSRAPGARETQYF.

V and J are TRBV6-6 and TRBJ2-7; D is uncertain. The CDR3 has 14 residues. CDR1 and CDR2 (germline): MNHNY, SVGAGI (reference sequence). Trimming shortened V by 5 bases and J by 3 bases, and 14 bases separated the two germline ends. CDR3 amino acids: CASSRTGSNYEQYF. In DNA, the CDR3 is TGTGCCAGCAGTCGTACCGGATCGAACTACGAGCAGTACTTC.

V gene TRBV5-6 combines with J gene TRBJ1-2, with a tentative D call TRBD1 (6 bases). Germline V CDR1 and CDR2: SGHDT, YYEEEE. V gave up 0 bases and J gave up 8 bases, with 20 bases separating them. The CDR3 length is 16 residues. Here the CDR3 DNA reads TGTGCCAGCAGCTTGGTTACTGGATGGGGGCAAGACGGCTACACCTTC. Amino acid sequence: CASSLVTGWGQDGYTF. The entire variable domain, with the rest obtained from reference TRBV5-6 and TRBJ1-2, is as follows: DAGVTQSPTHLIKTRGQQVTLRCSPKSGHDTVSWYQQALGQGPQFIFQYYEEEERQRGNFPDRFSGHQFPNYSSELNVNALLLGDSALYLCASSLVTGWGQDGYTFGSGTRLTVV.

The chain carries TRBV7-2 and TRBJ1-6; 9 bases fit TRBD1. V shed 2 bases, J shed 7 bases, and the junction held 6 bases outside the gene matches. CDR1 and CDR2 from the germline V gene are SGHTA and FQGNSA. The length of the CDR3 is 16 residues. For the CDR3, the DNA is TGTGCCAGCAGCTTATCCGGGACAGGGTCGAATTCACCCCTCCACTTT. As protein: CASSLSGTGSNSPLHF.

This clone was detected only a few times. CDR3: CSVEHPGETQYF. CDR3 coding DNA: TGCAGCGTTGAACATCCGGGGGAGACCCAGTACTTC. The V call is TRBV29-1, the J call TRBJ2-5; tentatively, D is TRBD2 (5 bases). Germline assignment: CDR1 SQVTM and CDR2 ANQGSEA. The CDR3 spans 12 residues. The V gene lost 2 bases and the J gene lost 5 bases, with 9 bases spanning the gap.

The chain uses TRBV9 and TRBJ2-3, with 9 bases lining up with TRBD2. CDR1 is SGDLS, CDR2 YYNGEE, per germline. V lost 0 bases, J lost 4 bases, and 12 bases stayed unmatched. This CDR3 has 18 residues. The CDR3 DNA reads TGTGCCAGCAGCGTAGTGGCGGGGGGGCCTGGGCGTTCAGATACGCAGTATTTT. This codes for CASSVVAGGPGRSDTQYF.

J is TRBJ1-2 and V is TRBV5-5; possible D gene TRBD1, 6 bases. V lost 1 base and J 5 bases, leaving 9 bases between the germline ends. CDR3 length: 13 residues. CDR1 is SGHKS, CDR2 YYEKEE, per germline (reference sequence). DNA of the CDR3: TGTGCCAGCAGCTTGTCACAGGGTTATGGCTACACCTTC. Protein product: CASSLSQGYGYTF.